The clone carrying this T cell receptor (beta chain) came up many times. Its antigen is as yet unknown. For the diagnoses, clinical symptoms, serum thyroxine and TRAb, thyroid ultrasound and orbital computed tomography were used. This sample is part of a study of T cells in Graves' hyperthyroidism and ophthalmopathy. As for the study in general: Before treatment of any kind, peripheral blood was taken at initial diagnosis.

Study-wide findings and caveats: Ophthalmopathy and stable hyperthyroidism were separated by a 13 V-J model.

The V end lost 3 bases, the J end lost 14 bases, and 19 bases lay between the germline ends. This CDR3 region has 13 residues. Looked up from germline, CDR1 is LGHDT and CDR2 is YNNKEL (reference sequence). Template material for amplifying TCR beta CDR3 regions consisted of RNA transcripts. The HTBI primer set drove a first-round RT-PCR of the TCR CDR3. TCRdb processed the multiplex PCR reads anew with MiXCR; each CDR3 protein has one entry. The sample yields fewer than 650,000 distinct CDR3 sequences, 12% to 15% seen once. Sequencing was carried out using blood. The receptor was derived from a middle-aged woman with Graves' hyperthyroidism. This chain links TRBV3-1 with TRBJ2-5; possibly TRBD1 for D (6 bases). The CDR3 DNA reads as TGTGCCAGCAGCCAGAATGCGCCGGGACAAACCTACTTC. It translates to CASSQNAPGQTYF.